The source of this T cell receptor beta chain is a study of OX40 agonist ivuxolimab in advanced cancers. Using immunoSEQ multiplex PCR, the repertoire was profiled, and TCRdb retains in-frame clones only, with some absent. The table shows approximately 70,000 clones, with around nine tenths occurring only once. As concerns this clone: No antigen is known for it.

Study outcomes and limitations: CD4+ and CD8+ blood T cells expanded clonally by week 6 at 0.1 to 3.0 mg/kg. Researchers did not establish what antigens the expanded peripheral T cells target.

Sequenced material: CD4+ or CD8+ T cells sorted from blood, taken in a trial of the OX40 agonist ivuxolimab. This receptor was identified in an adult with an advanced solid tumor such as melanoma, head and neck, liver or kidney cancer.

DNA for the CDR3: TGCGCCAGCAGTCTGAGGGTAGGACGAGGCTACACCTTC. Translated: CASSLRVGRGYTF. The chain recombines TRBV4-1 with TRBJ1-2; D is unclear. Trimming stripped 6 bases from V and 8 bases from J, with 16 bases between. CDR1 and CDR2 from the germline V gene are MGHRA and YSYEKL. This CDR3 has 13 amino acids.